A single sample gave rise to the 21 T cell receptor beta chains below, sequenced in a study of blood T cell repertoires in COVID-19. TCRdb keeps only in-frame clones here, not all; method: immunoSEQ multiplex PCR. The data show 150,000 to 200,000 clones, with about 88% seen just once and roughly 9% held by the top ten. The source material was PBMCs or T cells enriched from blood (not recorded which). Receptor source: a young woman who had recovered from COVID-19.

The chain carries TRBV15 and TRBJ1-4; D is undetermined. The CDR3 sequence is 15 residues long. Germline lookup yields CDR1 LNHNV and CDR2 YYDKDF (reference sequence). Trimming took off 3 bases at V and 3 bases at J, with 11 bases between the two ends. The CDR3 DNA reads TGTGCCACCAGCAGTGGGAGGCAGTCTAATGAAAAACTGTTTTTT. Residues: CATSSGRQSNEKLFF.

The V gene is TRBV7-8, the J gene TRBJ1-2; no reliable D call. V lost 2 bases, J lost 2 bases, and 18 bases lay in between. CDR3 length: 17 residues. CDR1 and CDR2 (germline): SGHVS, FQNEAQ. CDR3: CASSLRWSPGQNYGYTF. DNA of the CDR3: TGTGCCAGCAGCTTAAGGTGGTCCCCAGGTCAAAACTATGGCTACACCTTC.

V gene TRBV5-1 combines with J gene TRBJ1-1; D ambiguous. In germline, CDR1 is SGHRS, CDR2 YFSETQ. This CDR3 has 13 amino acids. V lost 2 bases and J 7 bases, leaving 12 bases between the germline ends. The CDR3 region is CASSFDLGNEAFF. The CDR3 bases are TGCGCCAGCAGCTTCGACTTAGGAAATGAAGCTTTCTTT.

This clone was recorded once. V usage is TRBV11-3 and J usage is TRBJ1-1, with D unclear. V lost 5 bases to trimming and J lost 5 bases, with 12 bases between them. CDR1 and CDR2 from the germline V gene are SGHNT and YENEEA. This CDR3 has 13 amino acids. The CDR3 reads CASSRNAGTEAFF. CDR3 DNA: TGTGCCAGCAGCCGAAACGCGGGTACTGAAGCTTTCTTT.

The CDR3 nucleotides read TGTGCCAGTAGTTTTAACCCGAGCGGGGCCGTCTACGAGCAGTACTTC. Translating gives CASSFNPSGAVYEQYF. V is TRBV19 and J is TRBJ2-7, with 7 bases identical to TRBD2. CDR1 is LNHDA and CDR2 is SQIVND in the germline V gene (reference sequence). The CDR3 has 16 amino acids. Losses at the gene ends were 5 bases for V and 3 bases for J; bases not matched to a gene: 13.

A remark on this clone: The same CDR3 arises from other DNA sequences in this sample as well. This chain uses TRBV28 with TRBJ1-5; a possible D gene is TRBD1 (5 bases). Trimming left V 6 bases short and J 4 bases short, with 7 bases between. The CDR3 consists of 12 residues. Germline-derived CDR1 and CDR2 are MDHEN and SYDVKM. The CDR3 here is CASRAGNQPQHF. CDR3 sequence (DNA): TGTGCCAGCAGGGCAGGGAATCAGCCCCAGCATTTT. The full variable domain, in which reference TRBV28 and TRBJ1-5 provide the parts outside the CDR3, is DVKVTQSSRYLVKRTGEKVFLECVQDMDHENMFWYRQDPGLGLRLIYFSYDVKMKEKGDIPEGYSVSREKKERFSLILESASTNQTSMYLCASRAGNQPQHFGDGTRLSIL.

This clone occurred once. The DNA for the CDR3 is TGTGCCAGCAGCCGCACAGGGGAGGGCAATCAGCCCCAGCATTTT. Amino acids: CASSRTGEGNQPQHF. The V call is TRBV11-2, the J call TRBJ1-5; 7 nucleotides align to TRBD1. There are 15 residues in the CDR3. Germline assignment: CDR1 SGHAT and CDR2 FQNNGV. Trimming took 5 bases from V and 2 from J; bases not matched to a gene: 6.

The chain recombines TRBV15 with TRBJ2-1; TRBD2 matches at 7 bases. The V gene end was trimmed by 8 bases and the J gene end by 0 bases; junction bases not matched to a gene: 25. The CDR3 is made up of 21 amino acids. Germline V gives CDR1 LNHNV, CDR2 YYDKDF (reference sequence). CDR3 nucleotide sequence: TGTGCCACCGCGGGAGACTCAACTGGCCAACTGGACATTCCCTCCTACAATGAGCAGTTCTTC. It encodes CATAGDSTGQLDIPSYNEQFF.

The chain combines TRBV11-3 with TRBJ1-4; 10 bases align to TRBD1. J gave up 4 bases and V 5 bases, and 1 base lay outside the gene matches. The CDR3 totals 14 residues. Germline lookup yields CDR1 SGHNT and CDR2 YENEEA. This chain's CDR3 is CASSGQGDNEKLFF. DNA for the CDR3: TGTGCCAGCAGCGGACAGGGGGATAATGAAAAACTGTTTTTT.

This CDR3 is CASTRGTYEQYF. Here the CDR3 DNA reads TGTGCCAGCACTCGGGGTACCTACGAGCAGTACTTC. The V gene is TRBV28, the J gene TRBJ2-7, with D tentatively TRBD2 (5 bases). This CDR3 has 12 residues. V was clipped by 7 bases and J by 2 bases, with 9 bases between them. CDR1 is MDHEN and CDR2 is SYDVKM in the germline V gene. Using reference TRBV28 and TRBJ2-7 for the parts outside the CDR3, the full variable domain is DVKVTQSSRYLVKRTGEKVFLECVQDMDHENMFWYRQDPGLGLRLIYFSYDVKMKEKGDIPEGYSVSREKKERFSLILESASTNQTSMYLCASTRGTYEQYFGPGTRLTVT.

In its sample, this clone was seen once. This CDR3 reads CASSDSRVNEQFF. The CDR3 region has the DNA TGTGCCAGCAGTGACTCGAGGGTCAATGAGCAGTTCTTC. The V call is TRBV6-4, the J call TRBJ2-1; possible D gene TRBD2, 5 bases. This CDR3 comprises 13 residues. Trimming stripped 0 bases from V and 6 bases from J, with 6 bases between. The germline V gene has CDR1 MRHNA and CDR2 SNTAGT.

The sample holds one count of this clone. V and J are TRBV4-3 and TRBJ2-3; D perhaps matches TRBD1 (6 bases). The CDR3 has 13 residues. V lost 4 bases and J lost 3, with 8 bases in between. Looked up from germline, CDR1 is LGHNA and CDR2 is YSLEER. The CDR3, as DNA: TGCGCCAGCAGCCCAACAGGGACAGATACGCAGTATTTT. Encoded protein: CASSPTGTDTQYF.

The chain carries TRBV9 and TRBJ2-3; the match to TRBD1 covers 7 bases. CDR1 and CDR2 (germline): SGDLS, YYNGEE. The trim removed 3 bases at V and 2 bases at J, leaving 9 bases unmatched. This CDR3 spans 16 amino acids. CDR3 nucleotides: TGTGCCAGCAGCGCCCAGAGACAGGGTCTCACAGATACGCAGTATTTT. As protein: CASSAQRQGLTDTQYF.

In this sample, this clone turned up once. This CDR3 reads CASSPTGGRDYGYTF. The CDR3 bases are TGTGCCAGCAGCCCCACTGGGGGCCGAGACTATGGCTACACCTTC. The V and J genes are TRBV13 and TRBJ1-2, with a tentative D call TRBD1 (6 bases). Germline V lookup: CDR1 PRHDT, CDR2 FYEKMQ (reference sequence). V was pared by 5 bases and J by 3 bases, with 16 bases between. This CDR3 has 15 residues.

This chain connects TRBV5-4 to TRBJ1-3; a possible D gene is TRBD1 (6 bases). CDR3 length: 16 residues. Trimming took off 4 bases at V and 0 bases at J, with 14 bases between the two ends. CDR1 is SGHNT and CDR2 is YYREEE in the germline V gene (reference sequence). CDR3 in amino acids: CASSPPGDYSGNTIYF. CDR3 sequence (DNA): TGTGCCAGCAGCCCCCCAGGGGACTACTCTGGAAACACCATATATTTT.

The rearrangement uses TRBV2 and TRBJ2-1; D is perhaps TRBD2 (6 bases). Per germline, CDR1 SNHLY and CDR2 FYNNEI. This CDR3 contains 13 residues. V lost 4 bases and J 6 bases, leaving 10 bases between the germline ends. The CDR3 is CASSGLGGNEQFF. CDR3 bases: TGTGCCAGCAGTGGGCTCGGGGGCAATGAGCAGTTCTTC. Complete variable domain (other parts from reference TRBV2 and TRBJ2-1): EPEVTQTPSHQVTQMGQEVILRCVPISNHLYFYWYRQILGQKVEFLVSFYNNEISEKSEIFDDQFSVERPDGSNFTLKIRSTKLEDSAMYFCASSGLGGNEQFFGPGTRLTVL.

The V gene is TRBV5-1, the J gene TRBJ1-4, with 11 bases that match TRBD1. This CDR3 is 17 amino acids long. J lost 8 bases, V lost 7 bases, and 16 bases had no gene match. Germline-derived CDR1 and CDR2 are SGHRS and YFSETQ. CDR3 residues: CASSLAYAGQGDEKLFF. In nucleotides, the CDR3 is TGCGCCAGCTCCTTAGCGTATGCGGGACAGGGGGACGAAAAACTGTTTTTT.

The genes are TRBV2 and TRBJ1-4; TRBD1 matches 7 bases. The germline V gene encodes CDR1 SNHLY and CDR2 FYNNEI. The CDR3 spans 15 residues. V was clipped by 7 bases and J by 0 bases; unmatched bases: 5. Written as DNA, the CDR3 is TGTGCCAGCAAATCAACAGGGGCAACTAATGAAAAACTGTTTTTT. Translated: CASKSTGATNEKLFF.

This sequence joins TRBV2 and TRBJ2-1; TRBD2 matches at 7 bases. V dropped 6 bases and J dropped 5; count of bases not matched to a gene: 13. The CDR3 consists of 16 residues. CDR1 and CDR2 from the germline V gene are SNHLY and FYNNEI. The CDR3 spells CASRHREPGGNNEQFF. In DNA form, the CDR3 reads TGTGCCAGCAGGCATCGGGAGCCGGGAGGCAACAATGAGCAGTTCTTC.

This chain joins TRBV5-1 and TRBJ2-2, with 10 bases identical to TRBD2. The V gene's germline CDR1 is SGHRS and CDR2 YFSETQ. The CDR3 is made up of 15 amino acids. V was clipped by 4 bases and J by 6 bases; unmatched bases: 6. The CDR3 DNA reads as TGCGCCAGCAGCGTATGGAGCGGGAGGGCCGGGGAGCTGTTTTTT. Its translation is CASSVWSGRAGELFF.

In its sample, this clone was seen once. This chain links TRBV19 with TRBJ1-1; D may be TRBD1 (5 bases). Trimming removed 5 bases from V and 9 bases from J, with 16 bases in between. CDR3 length equals 13 residues. Germline values: CDR1 LNHDA, CDR2 SQIVND (reference sequence). The DNA of the CDR3 is TGTGCCAGTAGTGAGGTCAGACAGAGTCAAGCTTTCTTT. Translating gives CASSEVRQSQAFF. The entire variable domain, with the rest obtained from reference TRBV19 and TRBJ1-1, is as follows: DGGITQSPKYLFRKEGQNVTLSCEQNLNHDAMYWYRQDPGQGLRLIYYSQIVNDFQKGDIAEGYSVSREKKESFPLTVTSAQKNPTAFYLCASSEVRQSQAFFGQGTRLTVV.